What follows are 22 T cell receptor beta chains derived from one specimen sequenced in a study of shared clonotypes between healthy human individuals. Data came from immunoSEQ multiplex PCR; TCRdb stores just in-frame clones and leaves some out. The profile shows roughly 2,500,000 clones, over 85% of them singletons. Sequenced material: naive CD4+ T cells from PBMCs. Subset denoted: CD45RA+ positively selected. The receptors were gathered from a man aged 18 to 29 in good health. Some clones in this sample may be carry-over from other donors' samples.

The chain uses TRBV2 and TRBJ2-3; no clear D gene. This CDR3 has 15 amino acids. CDR1 and CDR2 (germline): SNHLY, FYNNEI. V lost 4 bases and J lost 2, with 13 bases in between. The CDR3 protein is CASSGSVTYTDTQYF. The CDR3 bases are TGTGCCAGCAGTGGGTCTGTAACGTACACAGATACGCAGTATTTT.

V is TRBV19 and J is TRBJ2-2; 7 nucleotides agree with TRBD1. The CDR3 totals 14 residues. Germline CDR1 reads LNHDA; CDR2 reads SQIVND (reference sequence). J gave up 5 bases and V 4 bases, and 4 bases lay outside the gene matches. CDR3 coding DNA: TGTGCCAGTAGTAAACAGGGGTGGACCGGGGAGCTGTTTTTT. Translating gives CASSKQGWTGELFF.

This clone was seen just once. V is TRBV6-5 and J is TRBJ2-7; TRBD2 matches 8 bases. Germline CDR1 is MNHEY and CDR2 is SVGAGI. This CDR3 spans 15 amino acids. V lost 0 bases to trimming and J lost 3 bases; unmatched junction nucleotides: 4. The CDR3 loop is CASSYSPGLGYEQYF. CDR3 bases: TGTGCCAGCAGTTACTCGCCGGGACTAGGCTACGAGCAGTACTTC.

This clone was recorded once. Other DNA sequences of this sample code for an identical CDR3. The chain is built from TRBV5-1 and TRBJ1-3; a weak D match, TRBD1 (5 bases). The CDR3 consists of 14 residues. Germline CDR1 reads SGHRS; CDR2 reads YFSETQ. Trimming left V 1 base short and J 4 bases short, with 9 bases between. CDR3 DNA sequence: TGCGCCAGCAGCTTGTCCGGGACCGGAAACACCATATATTTT. This translates into CASSLSGTGNTIYF.

The CDR3 sequence is CASSSDREGETQYF. The CDR3 DNA reads as TGCGCCAGCAGCTCGGACAGGGAGGGCGAGACCCAGTACTTC. J is TRBJ2-5 and V is TRBV5-1; TRBD1 might be the D (8 bases). Germline V CDR1 and CDR2: SGHRS, YFSETQ. CDR3 length equals 14 residues. Between the trimmed V and J ends, which lost 3 bases and 5 bases, there was a span of 14 bases. Full variable domain (missing parts from reference TRBV5-1 and TRBJ2-5): KAGVTQTPRYLIKTRGQQVTLSCSPISGHRSVSWYQQTPGQGLQFLFEYFSETQRNKGNFPGRFSGRQFSNSRSEMNVSTLELGDSALYLCASSSDREGETQYFGPGTRLLVL.

The chain is built from TRBV19 and TRBJ1-5, with D possibly TRBD1 on 5 matching bases. Between the trimmed V and J ends, which lost 5 bases and 9 bases, there was a span of 14 bases. CDR1 and CDR2 from the germline V gene are LNHDA and SQIVND (reference sequence). The CDR3 is made up of 13 amino acids. This chain's CDR3 is CASSVQGKGPQHF. CDR3 DNA sequence: TGTGCCAGTAGTGTGCAGGGAAAGGGGCCCCAGCATTTT. Variable domain in full (rest from reference TRBV19 and TRBJ1-5): DGGITQSPKYLFRKEGQNVTLSCEQNLNHDAMYWYRQDPGQGLRLIYYSQIVNDFQKGDIAEGYSVSREKKESFPLTVTSAQKNPTAFYLCASSVQGKGPQHFGDGTRLSIL.

The V call is TRBV15, the J call TRBJ2-7; 7 bases agree with TRBD1. CDR3 size: 14 residues. The germline CDR1 and CDR2 sequences are LNHNV and YYDKDF (reference sequence). V was clipped by 2 bases and J by 6 bases; unmatched bases: 7. The CDR3 is CATSRPRQGSEQYF. As DNA, the CDR3 is TGTGCCACCAGCAGACCCCGACAGGGTAGCGAGCAGTACTTC.

Note on this clone: In the same sample, other DNA sequences code for this CDR3. This chain connects TRBV18 to TRBJ1-2, with D possibly TRBD1 on 6 matching bases. Germline V lookup: CDR1 KGHSH, CDR2 LQKENI. Trimming cost V 0 bases and J 4 bases, with 12 bases left between them. The CDR3 is made up of 15 amino acids. In DNA form, the CDR3 reads TGTGCCAGCTCACCACCAGGGGGACCCTTCTATGGCTACACCTTC. It codes for CASSPPGGPFYGYTF. Full variable domain (outside the CDR3, taken from reference TRBV18 and TRBJ1-2): NAGVMQNPRHLVRRRGQEARLRCSPMKGHSHVYWYRQLPEEGLKFMVYLQKENIIDESGMPKERFSAEFPKEGPSILRIQQVVRGDSAAYFCASSPPGGPFYGYTFGSGTRLTVV.

The chain is built from TRBV7-9 and TRBJ1-2; D gene unclear. Germline-derived CDR1 and CDR2 are SEHNR and FQNEAQ (reference sequence). The CDR3 runs to 15 residues. Trimming shortened V by 5 bases and J by 4 bases, and 17 bases separated the two germline ends. The CDR3 protein is CASSIKGPGPYGYTF. The CDR3 region has the DNA TGTGCCAGCAGCATAAAAGGGCCAGGCCCCTATGGCTACACCTTC. Looking up the rest from reference TRBV7-9 and TRBJ1-2 gives the full variable domain: DTGVSQNPRHKITKRGQNVTFRCDPISEHNRLYWYRQTLGQGPEFLTYFQNEAQLEKSRLLSDRFSAERPKGSFSTLEIQRTEQGDSAMYLCASSIKGPGPYGYTFGSGTRLTVV.

This clone was seen a handful of times. Other DNA sequences in this specimen translate into the identical CDR3. CDR3 sequence: CATSRKLGDYGYTF. The CDR3 coding sequence is TGTGCCACCAGCAGGAAATTAGGTGACTATGGCTACACCTTC. The gene calls are TRBV15 and TRBJ1-2; D gene ambiguous. This CDR3 spans 14 amino acids. CDR1 LNHNV and CDR2 YYDKDF come from the germline V gene (reference sequence). With 3 bases removed from V and 3 bases from J, the gap between germline ends came to 11 bases. The full variable domain, in which reference TRBV15 and TRBJ1-2 provide the parts outside the CDR3, is DAMVIQNPRYQVTQFGKPVTLSCSQTLNHNVMYWYQQKSSQAPKLLFHYYDKDFNNEADTPDNFQSRRPNTSFCFLDIRSPGLGDTAMYLCATSRKLGDYGYTFGSGTRLTVV.

V and J are TRBV25-1 and TRBJ1-4; D uncertain. Trimming removed 3 bases at V and 0 bases at J, with 8 bases between. Germline CDR1 MGHDK, CDR2 SYGVNS. This CDR3 is 15 amino acids long. In DNA form, the CDR3 reads TGTGCCAGCAGTGACACACGGTCAACTAATGAAAAACTGTTTTTT. This sequence encodes CASSDTRSTNEKLFF.

V usage is TRBV5-1 and J usage is TRBJ2-7; TRBD2 might be the D (6 bases). The germline V gene has CDR1 SGHRS and CDR2 YFSETQ. The CDR3 is made up of 19 amino acids. Trimming took off 1 base at V and 9 bases at J, with 32 bases between the two ends. The CDR3 loop is CASSLRGSEPPWAGSRQYF. The CDR3 region has the DNA TGCGCCAGCAGCTTGCGGGGGAGCGAACCGCCCTGGGCGGGATCCAGGCAGTACTTC. Variable domain in full (rest from reference TRBV5-1 and TRBJ2-7): KAGVTQTPRYLIKTRGQQVTLSCSPISGHRSVSWYQQTPGQGLQFLFEYFSETQRNKGNFPGRFSGRQFSNSRSEMNVSTLELGDSALYLCASSLRGSEPPWAGSRQYFGPGTRLTVT.

This clone was detected once. V and J are TRBV7-2 and TRBJ2-3; 10 bases align to TRBD1. This CDR3 has 16 residues. V was pared by 6 bases and J by 0 bases, with 6 bases of the junction left unmatched. Germline loops: CDR1 SGHTA, CDR2 FQGNSA. The DNA of the CDR3 is TGTGCCAGCAGTGGACAGGGGGTATCTAGCACAGATACGCAGTATTTT. Translating it yields CASSGQGVSSTDTQYF.

This chain links TRBV27 with TRBJ2-5; 9 bases are a match to TRBD2. J was trimmed by 3 bases and V by 3 bases; bases with no gene match: 11. Germline V gene lookup returns CDR1 MNHEY and CDR2 SMNVEV (reference sequence). CDR3 size: 17 residues. The DNA for the CDR3 is TGTGCCAGCAGTTTTTCAGCGGGAGGATTGGGGGAAGAGACCCAGTACTTC. Protein: CASSFSAGGLGEETQYF.

The chain has TRBV11-2 and TRBJ2-5; D gene ambiguous. The germline V gene has CDR1 SGHAT and CDR2 FQNNGV. This CDR3 spans 15 amino acids. V dropped 4 bases and J dropped 3 bases, with 15 bases sitting between them. CDR3 loop: CASSSFRGAKETQYF. Here the CDR3 DNA reads TGTGCCAGCAGCTCATTTCGTGGAGCAAAAGAGACCCAGTACTTC.

The CDR3 sequence: CASSSTGGDTEAFF. The CDR3, as DNA: TGCGCCAGCAGCTCGACAGGGGGTGACACTGAAGCTTTCTTT. The chain uses TRBV5-1 and TRBJ1-1, with 9 nucleotides matching TRBD1. The CDR3 runs 14 residues. Per germline, CDR1 SGHRS and CDR2 YFSETQ. V shed 3 bases, J shed 3 bases, and the junction held 3 bases outside the gene matches. Full variable domain (remainder filled in from reference TRBV5-1 and TRBJ1-1): KAGVTQTPRYLIKTRGQQVTLSCSPISGHRSVSWYQQTPGQGLQFLFEYFSETQRNKGNFPGRFSGRQFSNSRSEMNVSTLELGDSALYLCASSSTGGDTEAFFGQGTRLTVV.

This clone was counted a few times. The chain carries TRBV30 and TRBJ1-1; the D is unclear. V was pared by 2 bases and J by 4 bases, with 11 bases between. CDR1 is GTSNPN and CDR2 is SVGIG in the germline V gene (reference sequence). The CDR3 consists of 13 residues. For the CDR3, the DNA is TGTGCCTGGAGTCAGTCCGTCGGCACTGAAGCTTTCTTT. Protein product: CAWSQSVGTEAFF. Looking up the rest from reference TRBV30 and TRBJ1-1 gives the full variable domain: SQTIHQWPATLVQPVGSPLSLECTVEGTSNPNLYWYRQAAGRGLQLLFYSVGIGQISSEVPQNLSASRPQDRQFILSSKKLLLSDSGFYLCAWSQSVGTEAFFGQGTRLTVV.

Of note for this clone: In the same sample, other DNA sequences code for this CDR3. V and J are TRBV14 and TRBJ2-7; D is ambiguous. Germline assignment: CDR1 SGHDN and CDR2 FVKESK. The CDR3 has 13 residues. Trimming shortened V by 0 bases and J by 4 bases, and 7 bases separated the two germline ends. The CDR3 loop reads CASSQDLGYEQYF. CDR3 nucleotides: TGTGCCAGCAGCCAAGATTTGGGGTACGAGCAGTACTTC. The complete variable domain, with remaining parts taken from reference TRBV14 and TRBJ2-7, reads EAGVTQFPSHSVIEKGQTVTLRCDPISGHDNLYWYRRVMGKEIKFLLHFVKESKQDESGMPNNRFLAERTGGTYSTLKVQPAELEDSGVYFCASSQDLGYEQYFGPGTRLTVT.

This chain connects TRBV6-5 to TRBJ2-5; D call uncertain. Germline values: CDR1 MNHEY, CDR2 SVGAGI. V was shortened by 5 bases and J by 2 bases, with 6 bases between the two germline ends. This CDR3 spans 12 amino acids. CDR3 region: CASSRLQETQYF. The CDR3 DNA reads TGTGCCAGCAGTCGGTTACAAGAGACCCAGTACTTC.

The CDR3 sequence is CASSLYSDTQYF. CDR3 bases: TGTGCCAGCAGTTTATATTCTGATACGCAGTATTTT. V usage is TRBV28 and J usage is TRBJ2-3; D is unclear. Trimming left V 1 base short and J 6 bases short, with 5 bases between. Germline-derived CDR1 and CDR2 are MDHEN and SYDVKM. The CDR3 has 12 residues.

V and J are TRBV28 and TRBJ1-1; 9 positions agree with TRBD1. This CDR3 contains 15 residues. Germline V lookup: CDR1 MDHEN, CDR2 SYDVKM. J gave up 5 bases and V 8 bases, and 12 bases lay outside the gene matches. CDR3 DNA sequence: TGTGCCAGCTTTCCTCCGGGACAGGGAGAGACTGAAGCTTTCTTT. Translating it yields CASFPPGQGETEAFF.

The DNA of the CDR3 is TGTGCCAGCAGCCAAGATAGGGCGGTGAGTACCGGCAATGAGCAGTTCTTC. It specifies CASSQDRAVSTGNEQFF. The gene calls are TRBV4-2 and TRBJ2-1; D gene ambiguous. The V gene's germline CDR1 is LGHNA and CDR2 YNFKEQ. There are 17 residues in the CDR3. V lost 0 bases, J lost 6 bases, and 18 bases lay in between.